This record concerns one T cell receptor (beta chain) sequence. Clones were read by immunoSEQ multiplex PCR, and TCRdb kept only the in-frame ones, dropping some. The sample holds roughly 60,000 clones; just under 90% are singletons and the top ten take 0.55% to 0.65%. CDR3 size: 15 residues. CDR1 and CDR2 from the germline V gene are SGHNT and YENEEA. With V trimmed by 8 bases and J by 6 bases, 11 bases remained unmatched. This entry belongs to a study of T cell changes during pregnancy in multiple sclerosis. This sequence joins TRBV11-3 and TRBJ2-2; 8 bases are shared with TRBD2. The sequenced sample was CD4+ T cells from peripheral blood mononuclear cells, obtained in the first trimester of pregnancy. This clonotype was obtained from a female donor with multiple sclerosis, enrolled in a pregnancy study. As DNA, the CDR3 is TGTGCCAGCGTTAGCGGGGACTTGTCCGCCGGGGAGCTGTTTTTT. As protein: CASVSGDLSAGELFF. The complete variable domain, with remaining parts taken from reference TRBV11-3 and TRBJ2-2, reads EAGVVQSPRYKIIEKKQPVAFWCNPISGHNTLYWYLQNLGQGPELLIRYENEEAVDDSQLPKDRFSAERLKGVDSTLKIQPAELGDSAVYLCASVSGDLSAGELFFGEGSRLTVL.